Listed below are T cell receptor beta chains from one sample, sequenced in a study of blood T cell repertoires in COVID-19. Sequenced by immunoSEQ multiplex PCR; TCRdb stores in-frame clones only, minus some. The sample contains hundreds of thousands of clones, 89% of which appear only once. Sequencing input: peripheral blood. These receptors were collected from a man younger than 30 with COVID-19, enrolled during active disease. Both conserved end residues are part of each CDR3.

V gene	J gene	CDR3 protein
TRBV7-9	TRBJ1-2	CASSYAQGDTPAYGYTF
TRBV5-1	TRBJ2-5	CASSLGGLAGNQETQYF
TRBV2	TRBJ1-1	CASSSPLGGATEAFF
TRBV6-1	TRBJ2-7	CASSDPGQGSSYEQYF
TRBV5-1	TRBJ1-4	CASSRTTGASNEKLFF
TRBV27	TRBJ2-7	CASSLYGGTGAYEQYF
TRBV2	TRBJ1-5	CASSEESRNQPQHF
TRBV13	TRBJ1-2	CASSLGTGWGYTF
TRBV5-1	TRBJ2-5	CASSFSGIQETQYF
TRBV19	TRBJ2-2	CASVGGRLGTGELFF
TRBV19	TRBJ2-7	CASRGGYEQYF
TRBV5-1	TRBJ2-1	CASSQTTGQNNEQFF
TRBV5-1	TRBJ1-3	CASSLGTGYGGNTIYF
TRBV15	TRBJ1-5	CATSGTRDRRRLSNQPQHF
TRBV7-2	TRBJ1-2	CASSVDSYYGYTF
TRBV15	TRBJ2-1	CATSREGRGGGDNEQFF
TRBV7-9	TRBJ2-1	CASSEGQLNEQFF
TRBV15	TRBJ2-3	CATSRDGREGYTDTQYF
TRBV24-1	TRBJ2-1	CATSDSQVSHEQFF
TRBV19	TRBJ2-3	CASSPGQGEDTQYF
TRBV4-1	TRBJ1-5	CASSQVDGLNQPQHF
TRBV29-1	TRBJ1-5	CSVRTGTNQPQHF
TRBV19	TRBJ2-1	CASSITDRGPITGNEQFF
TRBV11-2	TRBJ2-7	CASSSGQNYEQYF
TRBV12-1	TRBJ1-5	CASSSPGQGTDQPQHF
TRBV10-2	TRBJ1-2	CASSASIQGARGYTF
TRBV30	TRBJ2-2	CAWGSGRVGGTGELFF
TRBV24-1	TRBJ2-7	CATSERETYEQYF
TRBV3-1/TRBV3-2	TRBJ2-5	CASSQGARETQYF
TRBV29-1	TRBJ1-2	CSVDVGNYGGGYTF
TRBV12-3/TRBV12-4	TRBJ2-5	CASRPGLEETQYF
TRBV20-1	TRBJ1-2	CSARGQGADTF
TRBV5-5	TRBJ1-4	CASSPGGGLGEKLFF
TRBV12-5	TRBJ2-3	CASGLLGQGSDTQYF
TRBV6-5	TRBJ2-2	CASSQGRTGELFF
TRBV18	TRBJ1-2	CASQGLSNYGYTF
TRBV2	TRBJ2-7	CASSEREVNEQYF
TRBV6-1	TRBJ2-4	CASSEAIGGRLIAKNIQYF
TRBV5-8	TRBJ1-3	CATLQGRSGNTIYF
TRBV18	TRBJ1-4	CASSPSLNEKLFF
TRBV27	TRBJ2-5	CASQGLAGETQYF
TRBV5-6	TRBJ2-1	CASSFNLAGVDEQFF
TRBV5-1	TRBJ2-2	CASSFMAGGYTGELFF
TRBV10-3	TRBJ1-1	CAIRGTGGRAEAFF
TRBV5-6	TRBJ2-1	CASSTDWNNEQFF
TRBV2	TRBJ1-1	CASSEDRASGAFF
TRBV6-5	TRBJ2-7	CASSTGGASYEQYF
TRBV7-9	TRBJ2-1	CASSLATSGRPSSYNEQFF
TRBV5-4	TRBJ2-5	CASSLGTSDQETQYF
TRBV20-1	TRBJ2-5	CSARVVETQYF
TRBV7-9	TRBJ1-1	CASRYMGRGFIAEAFF